These 24 T cell receptor beta chains came from one sample sequenced in a study of cytomegalovirus exposure and HLA in healthy donors. Using immunoSEQ multiplex PCR, the repertoire was profiled, and TCRdb retains in-frame clones only, with some absent. The sample contains a few hundred thousand clones, 88% of which appear only once. Material for sequencing was PBMCs. The receptors stem from a man between 25 and 39 years old in good health and CMV-seronegative.

This clone has just one count. This chain joins TRBV7-9 and TRBJ2-2, with TRBD2 matching over 12 bases. The CDR3 is made up of 17 amino acids. V dropped 5 bases and J dropped 2; count of bases not matched to a gene: 6. Germline V CDR1 and CDR2: SEHNR, FQNEAQ (reference sequence). DNA for the CDR3: TGTGCCAGCAGCCCAAGACTAGCGGGGGTTAACACCGGGGAGCTGTTTTTT. Amino acids: CASSPRLAGVNTGELFF.

V is TRBV6-6 and J is TRBJ1-1, with no clear D. Per germline, CDR1 MNHNY and CDR2 SVGAGI (reference sequence). This CDR3 has 13 residues. Trimming left V 5 bases short and J 1 base short, with 8 bases between. The CDR3 DNA sequence: TGTGCCAGCAGTGGGCCCCCGAACACTGAAGCTTTCTTT. Translated, it gives CASSGPPNTEAFF.

The chain carries TRBV9 and TRBJ2-7; maybe TRBD1 (6 bases). CDR1 is SGDLS, CDR2 YYNGEE, per germline. Trimming cost V 3 bases and J 5 bases, with 15 bases left between them. The CDR3 consists of 14 residues. In DNA form, the CDR3 reads TGTGCCAGCAGCGGTGAAGACAGGCTCCACGAGCAGTACTTC. This codes for CASSGEDRLHEQYF.

This chain joins TRBV4-1 and TRBJ2-6; D gene uncertain. The CDR3 extends over 14 amino acids. Germline V gene lookup returns CDR1 MGHRA and CDR2 YSYEKL. The V end lost 1 base, the J end lost 2 bases, and 3 bases lay between the germline ends. The CDR3 DNA is TGCGCCAGCAGCCAAGCCGCTGGGGCCAACGTCCTGACTTTC. Its translation: CASSQAAGANVLTF.

This clone was seen once. This sample also contains other DNA sequences that code for the same CDR3. V and J are TRBV5-1 and TRBJ1-1, with D unclear. Germline CDR1 and CDR2: SGHRS and YFSETQ. The V end lost 1 base, the J end lost 0 bases, and 4 bases lay between the germline ends. The CDR3 covers 13 residues. The CDR3 spells CASSLTVNTEAFF. CDR3 DNA sequence: TGCGCCAGCAGCTTGACGGTGAACACTGAAGCTTTCTTT.

The chain links TRBV7-9 to TRBJ1-1; the match to TRBD1 covers 7 bases. CDR3 size: 12 residues. Germline-derived CDR1 and CDR2 are SEHNR and FQNEAQ (reference sequence). The J segment lost 8 bases and the V segment lost 0 bases, leaving 0 bases of the junction unmatched. This CDR3 is CASSLAGGEAFF. The CDR3 DNA is TGTGCCAGCAGCTTAGCAGGGGGCGAAGCTTTCTTT. The variable domain in full, with the rest retrieved from reference TRBV7-9 and TRBJ1-1, is DTGVSQNPRHKITKRGQNVTFRCDPISEHNRLYWYRQTLGQGPEFLTYFQNEAQLEKSRLLSDRFSAERPKGSFSTLEIQRTEQGDSAMYLCASSLAGGEAFFGQGTRLTVV.

The V call is TRBV19, the J call TRBJ1-2; possibly TRBD1 for D (5 bases). V lost 6 bases and J 6 bases, leaving 11 bases between the germline ends. The CDR3 totals 12 residues. CDR1 is LNHDA and CDR2 is SQIVND in the germline V gene (reference sequence). CDR3 residues: CASRADIDGYTF. The CDR3 bases are TGTGCCAGTAGGGCGGACATTGATGGCTACACCTTC. Full variable domain (outside the CDR3, taken from reference TRBV19 and TRBJ1-2): DGGITQSPKYLFRKEGQNVTLSCEQNLNHDAMYWYRQDPGQGLRLIYYSQIVNDFQKGDIAEGYSVSREKKESFPLTVTSAQKNPTAFYLCASRADIDGYTFGSGTRLTVV.

The CDR3 sequence: CASSLTRTSGGAEFF. The CDR3 region has the DNA TGTGCCAGCAGCTTAACAAGGACTAGCGGGGGGGCCGAGTTCTTC. V usage is TRBV11-2 and J usage is TRBJ2-1; TRBD2 aligns across 15 bases. The CDR3 is 15 residues long. V lost 2 bases to trimming and J lost 14 bases; unmatched junction nucleotides: 7. Per germline, CDR1 SGHAT and CDR2 FQNNGV.

This clone was detected many times. The V and J genes are TRBV7-9 and TRBJ1-4; possible D gene TRBD1, 6 bases. V was shortened by 7 bases and J by 4 bases, with 13 bases between the two germline ends. Germline CDR1 and CDR2: SEHNR and FQNEAQ (reference sequence). The CDR3 is 14 residues long. The CDR3 is CASNQGQDNEKLFF. CDR3 in DNA: TGTGCCAGCAACCAGGGACAAGATAATGAAAAACTGTTTTTT. Variable domain in full (rest from reference TRBV7-9 and TRBJ1-4): DTGVSQNPRHKITKRGQNVTFRCDPISEHNRLYWYRQTLGQGPEFLTYFQNEAQLEKSRLLSDRFSAERPKGSFSTLEIQRTEQGDSAMYLCASNQGQDNEKLFFGSGTQLSVL.

The CDR3 DNA reads as TGTGCCAGCAGCAACTCCGGGACAGGCTATGGCTACACCTTC. This encodes CASSNSGTGYGYTF. V usage is TRBV9 and J usage is TRBJ1-2; 8 bases map to TRBD1. This CDR3 comprises 14 residues. Germline values: CDR1 SGDLS, CDR2 YYNGEE. V trimming: 4 bases; J trimming: 4 bases; junction bases outside the gene matches: 6. The full variable domain, completed using reference TRBV9 and TRBJ1-2, is DSGVTQTPKHLITATGQRVTLRCSPRSGDLSVYWYQQSLDQGLQFLIQYYNGEERAKGNILERFSAQQFPDLHSELNLSSLELGDSALYFCASSNSGTGYGYTFGSGTRLTVV.

This sequence joins TRBV2 and TRBJ2-7, with 9 nucleotides matching TRBD1. Germline loops: CDR1 SNHLY, CDR2 FYNNEI. This CDR3 is 12 amino acids long. Germline trimming cut 8 bases from V and 6 bases from J; bases unmatched to any gene: 5. This CDR3 reads CASRDRVAEQYF. CDR3 nucleotides: TGTGCCAGCCGGGACAGGGTCGCCGAGCAGTACTTC.

The chain couples TRBV10-2 to TRBJ2-2; TRBD1 is a possible D gene (6 bases). The germline V and J ends were trimmed by 6 bases and 4 bases, with 15 bases remaining between them. Germline assignment: CDR1 WSHSY and CDR2 SAAADI. This CDR3 region has 15 residues. For the CDR3, the DNA is TGCGCCAGCAGCCGGACAGCTGATATCACCGGGGAGCTGTTTTTT. This encodes CASSRTADITGELFF.

The chain joins TRBV5-1 to TRBJ1-2, with 7 nucleotides matching TRBD1. Unmatched junction bases numbered 16, after V lost 6 bases and J lost 8 bases. The length of the CDR3 is 15 residues. Germline assignment: CDR1 SGHRS and CDR2 YFSETQ. The chain's CDR3 is CASTGARDSQSGYTF. The CDR3 DNA reads as TGCGCCAGCACCGGCGCTCGGGACAGTCAATCCGGCTACACCTTC.

The chain joins TRBV5-1 to TRBJ2-1, with D maybe TRBD2 (5 bases). This CDR3 comprises 17 residues. The V and J ends lost 4 bases and 8 bases respectively, with 25 bases between them. Germline values: CDR1 SGHRS, CDR2 YFSETQ. Here the CDR3 reads CASSGRSFVGPEDEQFF. The DNA for the CDR3 is TGCGCCAGCAGCGGGAGATCTTTCGTAGGTCCTGAGGATGAGCAGTTCTTC.

This clone was observed once. The V and J genes are TRBV6-1 and TRBJ1-2, with TRBD1 matching over 7 bases. V gave up 6 bases and J gave up 5 bases; unmatched junction bases: 3. Germline lookup yields CDR1 MNHNS and CDR2 SASEGT. The CDR3 is made up of 12 amino acids. The CDR3 DNA sequence: TGTGCCAGCAGCGACAGGGCTTATGGCTACACCTTC. Its protein is CASSDRAYGYTF.

The gene calls are TRBV7-6 and TRBJ2-1; perhaps TRBD2 as D (6 bases). V was pared by 5 bases and J by 2 bases, with 16 bases between. CDR1 SGHVS and CDR2 FNYEAQ come from the germline V gene. The CDR3 contains 16 residues. The CDR3 reads CASSRAGTGAYNEQFF. The CDR3 nucleotides read TGTGCCAGCAGCCGCGCCGGGACTGGGGCCTACAATGAGCAGTTCTTC.

Here the CDR3 reads CASSLDRQPQETQYF. The CDR3 DNA reads TGCGCCAGCAGCTTGGACCGACAGCCCCAAGAGACCCAGTACTTC. J is TRBJ2-5 and V is TRBV5-1; maybe TRBD1 (5 bases). Trimming shortened V by 0 bases and J by 1 base, and 10 bases separated the two germline ends. The CDR3 consists of 15 residues. Germline loops: CDR1 SGHRS, CDR2 YFSETQ.

V is TRBV27 and J is TRBJ2-1, with a tentative D call TRBD2 (5 bases). Germline loops: CDR1 MNHEY, CDR2 SMNVEV (reference sequence). CDR3 length equals 13 residues. V was trimmed by 10 bases and J by 0 bases, leaving 10 bases between them. The CDR3 loop reads CAIDEGSYNEQFF. In DNA form, the CDR3 reads TGTGCCATCGACGAGGGCTCCTACAATGAGCAGTTCTTC.

The chain carries TRBV7-2 and TRBJ2-7; 7 bases agree with TRBD1. The CDR3 spans 14 residues. Germline assignment: CDR1 SGHTA and CDR2 FQGNSA. The V gene end was trimmed by 5 bases and the J gene end by 3 bases; junction bases not matched to a gene: 7. CDR3 protein: CASSPPRQGYEQYF. As DNA, the CDR3 is TGTGCCAGCAGCCCCCCTCGACAGGGCTACGAGCAGTACTTC. Full variable domain (remainder filled in from reference TRBV7-2 and TRBJ2-7): GAGVSQSPSNKVTEKGKDVELRCDPISGHTALYWYRQSLGQGLEFLIYFQGNSAPDKSGLPSDRFSAERTGGSVSTLTIQRTQQEDSAVYLCASSPPRQGYEQYFGPGTRLTVT.

The genes are TRBV5-6 and TRBJ1-1; D ambiguous. V was cut by 1 base and J by 4 bases, with 14 bases left in between. The CDR3 has 15 residues. Germline CDR1 SGHDT, CDR2 YYEEEE. The CDR3 is CASSLRRQIPTEAFF. CDR3 coding DNA: TGTGCCAGCAGCTTGCGTCGACAAATTCCCACTGAAGCTTTCTTT.

The chain joins TRBV7-9 to TRBJ2-3; 8 bases are a match to TRBD2. The CDR3 is 16 amino acids. The germline V gene encodes CDR1 SEHNR and CDR2 FQNEAQ (reference sequence). Unmatched junction bases numbered 10, after V lost 4 bases and J lost 4 bases. The CDR3 loop is CASSSAWRGDPDTQYF. The CDR3 DNA is TGTGCCAGCAGCTCCGCCTGGCGGGGGGACCCAGATACGCAGTATTTT.

This chain joins TRBV2 and TRBJ1-2, with 12 nucleotides matching TRBD1. The germline V gene has CDR1 SNHLY and CDR2 FYNNEI. V lost 9 bases to trimming and J lost 8 bases; unmatched junction nucleotides: 13. This CDR3 has 15 amino acids. The CDR3 DNA reads TGTGCCAGAGCCGGGACAGGGGGCTTGCAGGGAGGCTACACCTTC. It encodes CARAGTGGLQGGYTF. Using reference TRBV2 and TRBJ1-2 for the parts outside the CDR3, the full variable domain is EPEVTQTPSHQVTQMGQEVILRCVPISNHLYFYWYRQILGQKVEFLVSFYNNEISEKSEIFDDQFSVERPDGSNFTLKIRSTKLEDSAMYFCARAGTGGLQGGYTFGSGTRLTVV.

The sample holds one count of this clone. The J gene is TRBJ2-1, the V gene TRBV11-3, with D possibly TRBD2 on 6 matching bases. The CDR3 has 15 residues. Per germline, CDR1 SGHNT and CDR2 YENEEA. Trimming left V 0 bases short and J 4 bases short, with 10 bases between. The CDR3 DNA reads as TGTGCCAGCAGCTTAGAGGCGGGGAGGTACAATGAGCAGTTCTTC. Amino acid sequence: CASSLEAGRYNEQFF.

The chain joins TRBV7-9 to TRBJ2-3; maybe TRBD2 (6 bases). CDR1 is SEHNR, CDR2 FQNEAQ, per germline (reference sequence). The V and J ends lost 5 bases and 6 bases respectively, with 15 bases between them. The CDR3 contains 14 residues. The CDR3 loop is CASSPWGGDDTQYF. CDR3 nucleotide sequence: TGTGCCAGCAGCCCCTGGGGCGGGGACGATACGCAGTATTTT.